This T cell receptor beta chain was sequenced during a study of T cell changes during pregnancy in multiple sclerosis. CDR1 is MNHEY and CDR2 is SMNVEV in the germline V gene (reference sequence). The CDR3 has 14 residues. V lost 5 bases and J lost 6, with 16 bases in between. Profiled with immunoSEQ multiplex PCR; TCRdb holds only in-frame clones, not every one. The table lists around 80,000 clones, 92% of them singletons. V gene TRBV27 combines with J gene TRBJ1-1; a possible D gene is TRBD1 (5 bases). The sequence was collected from a female donor with multiple sclerosis, enrolled in a pregnancy study. The sequences come from peripheral blood, collected before pregnancy. The CDR3, as DNA: TGTGCCAGCAGTCACGGTCAGGGTAGTTCTGAAGCTTTCTTT. Its protein product is CASSHGQGSSEAFF.